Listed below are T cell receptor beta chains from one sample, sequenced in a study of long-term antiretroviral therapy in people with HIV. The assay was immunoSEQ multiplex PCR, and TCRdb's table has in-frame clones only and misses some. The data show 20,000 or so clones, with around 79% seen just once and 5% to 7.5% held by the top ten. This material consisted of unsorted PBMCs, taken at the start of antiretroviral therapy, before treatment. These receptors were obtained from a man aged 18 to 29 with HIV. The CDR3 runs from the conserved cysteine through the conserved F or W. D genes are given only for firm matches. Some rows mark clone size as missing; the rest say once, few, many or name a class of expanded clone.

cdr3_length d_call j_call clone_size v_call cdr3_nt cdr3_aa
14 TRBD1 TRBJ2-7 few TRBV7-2 TGTGCCAGCAGCTTCCCGGACAGGGGTTACGAGCAGTACTTC CASSFPDRGYEQYF
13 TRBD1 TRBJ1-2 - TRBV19 TGTGCCAGTAGTTACGGGACAGGTGACGGCTACACCTTC CASSYGTGDGYTF
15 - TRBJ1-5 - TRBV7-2 TGTGCCAGCAGCTTAGATTCAGGGGGCAATCAGCCCCAGCATTTT CASSLDSGGNQPQHF
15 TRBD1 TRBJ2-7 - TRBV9 TGTGCCAGCAGTGAGGGGACAGGGGGGTTCTACGAGCAGTACTTC CASSEGTGGFYEQYF
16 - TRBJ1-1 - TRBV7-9 TGTGCCAGCAGCTTCTTTGATTTGGGGGTGGGCACTGAAGCTTTCTTT CASSFFDLGVGTEAFF
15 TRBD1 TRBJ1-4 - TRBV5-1 TGCGCCAGCAGCTCTTCCGGGACAGTAAATGAAAAACTGTTTTTT CASSSSGTVNEKLFF
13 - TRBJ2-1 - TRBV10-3 TGTGCCATCAAGGGTAGCACTTACAATGAGCAGTTCTTC CAIKGSTYNEQFF
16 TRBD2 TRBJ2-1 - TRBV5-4 TGTGCCAGCAGCTTACCGGGACTAGTGGGCTCAGATGAGCAGTTCTTC CASSLPGLVGSDEQFF
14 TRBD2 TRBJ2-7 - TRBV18 TGTGCCAGCTCACCACGGGAGGGTTCCAACGAGCAGTACTTC CASSPREGSNEQYF
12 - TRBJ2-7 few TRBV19 TGTGCCAGTAGTATAGGGAGCGACGAGCAGTACTTC CASSIGSDEQYF
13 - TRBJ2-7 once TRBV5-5 TGTGCCAGCAGCTTGGGCGGGACCTACGAGCAGTACTTC CASSLGGTYEQYF
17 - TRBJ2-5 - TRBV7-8 TGTGCCAGCAGCTTACAACCTCGGGTGAATTACCAAGAGACCCAGTACTTC CASSLQPRVNYQETQYF
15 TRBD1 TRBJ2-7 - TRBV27 TGTGCCAGCAGTTTAGGGGGGACAGGGTCGCGTGAGCAGTACTTC CASSLGGTGSREQYF
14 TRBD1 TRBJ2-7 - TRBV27 TGTGCCCACTTTCCCGGGACAGGGACCTACGAGCAGTACTTC CAHFPGTGTYEQYF
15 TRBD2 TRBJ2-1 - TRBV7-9 TGTGCCAGCAGCTTAATGGGGACTAGAGGCAATGAGCAGTTCTTC CASSLMGTRGNEQFF
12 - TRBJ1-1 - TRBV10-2 TGCGCCAGCAGTGAAGGGGAGACTGAAGCTTTCTTT CASSEGETEAFF
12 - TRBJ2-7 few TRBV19 TGTGCCAGTAGTATCGCAGGGGACGAGCAGTACTTC CASSIAGDEQYF
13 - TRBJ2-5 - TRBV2 TGTGCCAGCTCCTCGGGGTACCAAGAGACCCAGTACTTC CASSSGYQETQYF
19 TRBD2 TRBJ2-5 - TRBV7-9 TGTGCCAGCAGCTTAAGGGACAGCCGACTAGCGGGTTTTCAAGAGACCCAGTACTTC CASSLRDSRLAGFQETQYF
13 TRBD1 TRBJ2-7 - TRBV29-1 TGCAGCGTACCTGGACAGGACAGGTACGAGCAGTACTTC CSVPGQDRYEQYF